Reported below is one T cell receptor beta chain. The sample holds one count of this clone. The antigen this receptor binds is unknown. No per-base quality is available; no much larger clone lies one base away. The CDR3 has 17 amino acids, counting the end cysteine and phenylalanine. The CDR3 DNA has 51 bases and is translated from base 1. V ends up 0 bases short and J 2 bases short, with an unmatched junction base count of 9. The germline V gene provides CDR1 SGHDT and CDR2 YYEEEE. Using the deep immunoSEQ assay, TCR CDR3 regions were amplified from genomic DNA by multiplex PCR. Genomic DNA extracted from each cell subset was distributed evenly over all wells of several immunoSEQ 96-well plates, and each plate served as one replicate. For sorted subsets, about 210 ng of genomic DNA, equivalent to around 30,000 T cell genomes, went into each replicate PCR. The purified libraries were quantified using a Qubit 3.0 fluorometer, sized with a Bioanalyzer 2100, and then quantified again using the KAPA Library Quantification kit. A separate single-read 150-cycle Illumina NextSeq 550 flow cell was used to sequence each immunoSEQ 96-well plate. Processing in the source paper ran as follows. The immunoSEQ output contained only junctional sequences without quality scores, so filtering could not match that applied to full-length reads. Sequences were annotated with PyIR, a Python wrapper for IgBLAST v1.9, and V/J genes and CDR3 were assigned using IMGT germline references. Reads with weak V/J assignments (E-value above 1e-6), missing CDR3, stop codons, out-of-frame junctions, or ambiguous translated residues were removed. V3J clonotypes were defined by identical inferred V gene, J gene, and CDR3 amino acid sequence. To compute the percentage overlap between repertoires, the number of shared unique clonotypes was divided by the size of the smaller repertoire. Repertoire richness was assessed with RTK rarefaction, the Chao1 estimator, and Recon v2.1 estimates of unobserved clonotypes. For all TCRbeta clonotypes obtained by the gDNA method from four donors, generation probabilities were computed with OLGA. TCRdb provides this immuneACCESS table in a form limited to in-frame rearrangements. Some clones are lacking; in checked studies, under half of them reflect an unresolved V gene, and why the rest are absent is not known. The D gene and trimming were derived from the DNA, and the V and J assignments and clone size from that table. This sample comprises hundreds of thousands of clones, approximately 96% of them detected only once. Together, the top ten hold 0.11% of the sample.

This sample was included in a study of shared clonotypes between healthy human individuals (TCRdb year 2020). At the level of the whole study: The cohort included a few men and a couple of women between 18 and 49 years of age. For each donor, three plates each were used for CD4 naive and CD4 memory, two plates were used for CD8 naive, and one plate was used for CD8 memory. To estimate repertoire size and how much clonotypes are shared between individuals, the study performed deep sequencing of blood TCR repertoires from roughly five healthy adults. Each donor's leukapheresis produced roughly between roughly 0.85 and 10 billion PBMCs. To increase sequencing depth and limit assay-specific biases, different laboratories used diverse techniques to prepare libraries and sequence TCR repertoires. The study at large found these results: Based on pairwise subsampling, the degree of clonotype sharing among donors was expected to be affected by sequencing depth. Sampling was restricted to blood, and TCR repertoires in tissues likely differ from the TCR repertoires found in blood. Naive subsets generally had larger estimated clonotype richness than memory subsets did. About 5% of naive CD4, more than 3% of naive CD8, roughly 2.5% of memory CD4, and around 0.42% of memory CD8 clonotypes were shared across a few donors. The genetic and exposure-history diversity represented was limited by the small number of donors. Rarefaction of sorted-subset datasets indicated incomplete sequencing despite the large sequencing depth. Compared with non-shared clonotypes, the clonotypes found in all four sorted-subset donors had higher generation probabilities.

CD8 naive samples consisted of CD45RO-negative cells that were positively selected for CCR7, yielding a CD45RA+CCR7+ population without TemRA cells. Healthy HIV-negative adults with no recently reported acute infections or vaccinations were included as donors. Only Caucasian adults living in Nashville, Tennessee, USA were represented among the donors. Blood was collected by leukapheresis, and PBMCs were isolated by Ficoll-Histopaque density gradient centrifugation and then cryopreserved in liquid nitrogen vapor phase. Analytical flow cytometry was used to check the purity and quantity of each magnetically sorted T cell population. From each sorted fraction, genomic DNA was isolated and quantified by UV absorbance on a Nanodrop 2000c.

The specimen sequenced was naive CD8+ T cells sorted from blood. The cell subset or site tag for this specimen amounts to: CD45RA+CCR7+. This TCR was recovered from a woman in her thirties in good health. The chain was built from TRBV5-6 and TRBJ2-3, with 7 bases in between that match TRBD2. CDR3 sequence: CASSLGPSGDLTDTQYF. The DNA sequence reads TGTGCCAGCAGCTTGGGTCCTAGCGGAGACCTCACAGATACGCAGTATTTT.